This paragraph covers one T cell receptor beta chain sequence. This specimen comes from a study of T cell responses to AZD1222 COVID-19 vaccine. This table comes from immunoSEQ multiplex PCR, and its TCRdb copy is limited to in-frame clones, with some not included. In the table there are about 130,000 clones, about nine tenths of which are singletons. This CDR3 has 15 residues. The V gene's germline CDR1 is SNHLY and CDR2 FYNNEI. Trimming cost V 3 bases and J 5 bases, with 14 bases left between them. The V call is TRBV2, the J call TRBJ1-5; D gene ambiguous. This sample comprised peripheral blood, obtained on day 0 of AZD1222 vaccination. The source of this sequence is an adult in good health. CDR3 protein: CASSDTASPYQPQHF. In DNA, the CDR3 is TGTGCCAGCAGTGACACAGCTTCCCCGTATCAGCCCCAGCATTTT.